The entry below describes one T cell receptor (beta chain). V gave up 4 bases and J gave up 2 bases; unmatched junction bases: 7. This CDR3 is built from 16 residues. Germline V lookup: CDR1 SGHTA, CDR2 FQGNSA. This sample was taken from a study of blood T cell repertoires in COVID-19. Libraries were prepared by immunoSEQ multiplex PCR; TCRdb keeps only in-frame clonotypes and omits some of them. In the table there are more than 70,000 clones, 86% of which are singletons. This clonotype was sampled from an elderly man with active or convalescent COVID-19. Material for sequencing was peripheral blood. The chain has TRBV7-2 and TRBJ1-2, with TRBD1 matching 10 bases. CDR3 coding DNA: TGTGCCAGCAGCTCGTCGACAGGGGGCGCGAACTATGGCTACACCTTC. It is translated as CASSSSTGGANYGYTF.